This TCR beta chain came from a study of PD-L1 blockade in urothelial cancer. V lost 0 bases and J lost 8, with 18 bases in between. The CDR3 consists of 16 residues. Per germline, CDR1 SGHRS and CDR2 YFSETQ. The assay was immunoSEQ multiplex PCR, and TCRdb's table has in-frame clones only and misses some. The sample has about 52,000 clones; about 68% are singletons. On this clone: Antigen specificity is unknown.

Time point noted: pretreatment peripheral blood. Study-wide findings and caveats: TCR clonality was measured in pretreatment peripheral blood. Clonality below the median predicted better survival. In blood at 3 weeks, tumor-associated clones expanded more among patients with durable benefit.

This chain joins TRBV5-1 and TRBJ2-1; D possibly corresponds to TRBD1 (5 bases). Sequencing used PBMCs, obtained around atezolizumab (anti-PD-L1) treatment. The sequence came from a man in his 70s with urothelial cancer. The CDR3 here is CASSLGTIIRGDEQFF. Written as DNA, the CDR3 is TGCGCCAGCAGCTTGGGAACTATCATTAGGGGCGATGAGCAGTTCTTC.